The entry below describes one TCR beta chain. Its matching antigen is unknown. The data are from a study of cytomegalovirus exposure and HLA in healthy donors. Study-wide results and caveats: It was shown in a later analysis that HLA-associated TCR beta chains were more clonally expanded than other, equally common chains.

This PCR relied on a set of 60 Vbeta primers and 13 Jbeta primers. Here immunoSEQ multiplex PCR was the method, and the copy in TCRdb shows in-frame clones only, minus some. The sample holds approximately 78,000 clones, 84% seen once. The CDR3 is 11 amino acids. The V and J ends lost 4 bases and 3 bases respectively, with 4 bases between them. Germline CDR1 and CDR2: SGHAT and FQNNGV. The TCR comes from a woman between 45 and 60 years old in good health and CMV-seronegative. Sequenced input: PBMCs. The chain links TRBV11-2 to TRBJ2-7, with unresolved D. The CDR3 loop is CASSSSYEQYF. In nucleotides, the CDR3 is TGTGCCAGCAGCTCTAGCTACGAGCAGTACTTC.